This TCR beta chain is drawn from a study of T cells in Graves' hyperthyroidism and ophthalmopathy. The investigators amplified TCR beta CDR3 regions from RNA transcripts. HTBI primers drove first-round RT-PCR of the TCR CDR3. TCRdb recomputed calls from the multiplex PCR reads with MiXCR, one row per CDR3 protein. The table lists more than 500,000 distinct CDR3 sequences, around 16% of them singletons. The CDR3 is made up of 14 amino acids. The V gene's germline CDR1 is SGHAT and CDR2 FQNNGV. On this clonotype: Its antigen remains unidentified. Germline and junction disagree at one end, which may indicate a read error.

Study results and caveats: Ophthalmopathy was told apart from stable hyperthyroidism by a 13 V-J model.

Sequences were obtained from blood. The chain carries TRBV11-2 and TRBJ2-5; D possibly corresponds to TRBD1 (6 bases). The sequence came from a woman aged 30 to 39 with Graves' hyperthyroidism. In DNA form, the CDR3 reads TGTGCCAGCAGAAGGACAGTCAGACAAGGGACCCAGTACTTC. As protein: CASRRTVRQGTQYF.